The entry that follows covers one T cell receptor (beta chain) sequence. Antigen specificity is unknown. This sample was included in a study of T cell repertoires in cytomegalovirus infection. Across the whole study: Indicated by public TCR beta signatures were CMV infection and matching HLA type. Study-level findings and limits: HLA-C-restricted CMV clonotypes gave the most frequent clonotype in two of eight donors. Accumulated public TCR beta family frequency recognized individuals carrying CMV together with the relevant HLA.

Germline-derived CDR1 and CDR2 are MNHEY and SVGEGT. This CDR3 has 17 residues. The V and J ends lost 2 bases and 3 bases, in that order; junction bases with no gene match: 6. TCRdb reprocessed the reads with MiXCR, giving one entry per CDR3 protein. The table lists over 150,000 distinct CDR3 sequences, 13% to 15% of them singletons. This TCR was sampled from a human donor in good health (CMV status not recorded). Some clones in this sample may be carry-over from other donors' samples. Material: PBMCs. The V call is TRBV6-2 or TRBV6-3, the J call TRBJ2-1; 11 nucleotides line up with TRBD2. This CDR3 is CASSYPTGTSGYNEQFF. CDR3 sequence (DNA): TGTGCCAGCAGTTACCCTACCGGGACTAGCGGCTACAATGAGCAGTTCTTC.